The rows below give T cell receptor beta chains drawn from one sample of a study of blood T cell repertoires in COVID-19. Sequencing was performed with immunoSEQ multiplex PCR; in TCRdb, only in-frame clones are kept and a portion is missing. The sample lists under 350,000 clones, 86% occurring once. The sample taken for sequencing was peripheral blood. These receptors all stem from a man between 18 and 29 years old with active or convalescent COVID-19. Each CDR3 is given with its conserved first and last residue. The D gene is left open where the match is weak. Clone size is given for some rows only: seen once, a few or many times, or a class if the clone is expanded.

TRBJ2-7 | 15 | TRBV7-9 | TRBD1 | . | TGTGCCAGCAGCTTAGGTGGACAGGGGACCTACGAGCAGTACTTC | CASSLGGQGTYEQYF
TRBJ2-3 | 14 | TRBV7-7 | . | . | TGTGCTAGCAGCGCCACCGGGGACACAGATACGCAGTATTTT | CASSATGDTDTQYF
TRBJ2-7 | 15 | TRBV6-1 | . | . | TGTGCCAGCAGTGAATTAGGCAGGTCGAACTACGAGCAGTACTTC | CASSELGRSNYEQYF
TRBJ2-5 | 19 | TRBV5-4 | TRBD2 | . | TGTGCCAGCAGACGGGGACTAGCGGGAGGGCCAGGGTTAATGGAGACCCAGTACTTC | CASRRGLAGGPGLMETQYF
TRBJ2-7 | 14 | TRBV4-1 | . | . | TGCGCCAGCAGCCAAGATCGACAGTACTACGAGCAGTACTTC | CASSQDRQYYEQYF
TRBJ2-3 | 16 | TRBV5-4 | TRBD2 | . | TGTGCCAGCAGCTTGGCACGGGGGGGGCCCGCAGATACGCAGTATTTT | CASSLARGGPADTQYF
TRBJ2-5 | 14 | TRBV5-4 | TRBD1 | . | TGTGCCAGCAGCTGGGGACAGGCCCTGGGGACCCAGTACTTC | CASSWGQALGTQYF
TRBJ2-1 | 16 | TRBV7-6 | TRBD1 | . | TGTGCCAGCAGCTTTTCCCGGACAGGGGGGAGCCGTGAGCAGTTCTTC | CASSFSRTGGSREQFF
TRBJ1-2 | 13 | TRBV28 | . | . | TGTGCCAGCAGTAAACTAGGAGGAGATGGCTACACCTTC | CASSKLGGDGYTF
TRBJ2-3 | 15 | TRBV28 | . | once | TGTGCCAGCAGTTCCAGGAGGCCGGGGGCAGATACGCAGTATTTT | CASSSRRPGADTQYF
TRBJ2-2 | 17 | TRBV4-1 | TRBD2 | . | TGCGCCAGCAGCCAAGGACGCGGGGGGGCGACTTCGTGGGAGCTGTTTTTT | CASSQGRGGATSWELFF
TRBJ2-1 | 16 | TRBV11-3 | . | . | TGTGCCAGCAGCTTAGAAGGGGAACGGACCGGCAATGAGCAGTTCTTC | CASSLEGERTGNEQFF
TRBJ1-2 | 13 | TRBV6-1 | . | once | TGTGCCAGCAGTGAAGTGGCAAACTATGGCTACACCTTC | CASSEVANYGYTF
TRBJ2-1 | 16 | TRBV19 | TRBD2 | . | TGTGCCAGTAGCCCAGACCTAGCGGGAGGGTGGGATGAGCAGTTCTTC | CASSPDLAGGWDEQFF
TRBJ2-1 | 17 | TRBV28 | . | . | TGTGCCAGCAGTTTAGTGGGAGGTGACAGCTACTACAATGAGCAGTTCTTC | CASSLVGGDSYYNEQFF
TRBJ1-1 | 14 | TRBV6-1 | . | . | TGTGCCAGCAGTGAATCCGGACTTAATACTGAAGCTTTCTTT | CASSESGLNTEAFF
TRBJ2-3 | 16 | TRBV5-6 | . | . | TGTGCCAGCGCTCCAGATGCGGGGGCGCCTACGGATACGCAGTATTTT | CASAPDAGAPTDTQYF
TRBJ2-2 | 16 | TRBV19 | . | . | TGTGCCAGTAGTGTTAACAGGGCCGCAGGGACCGGGGAGCTGTTTTTT | CASSVNRAAGTGELFF
TRBJ2-3 | 14 | TRBV9 | . | . | TGTGCCAGCAGCGTAGGAGGGTTCACAGATACGCAGTATTTT | CASSVGGFTDTQYF
TRBJ2-7 | 14 | TRBV30 | . | . | TGTGCCTGGAGGCGGCTAGCCGTCTCCTACGAGCAGTACTTC | CAWRRLAVSYEQYF
TRBJ2-1 | 16 | TRBV6-1 | TRBD2 | . | TGTGCCAGCAGTAAAGAACTAGCGGGAGGAGGCAATGAGCAGTTCTTC | CASSKELAGGGNEQFF
TRBJ1-1 | 13 | TRBV7-3 | . | . | TGTGCCAGCAGCTTAAGGGGGGACACTGAAGCTTTCTTT | CASSLRGDTEAFF
TRBJ1-2 | 15 | TRBV5-1 | TRBD1 | . | TGCGCCAGCAGCTTAACCAGGGGGCTGGGAGGAGGCTACACCTTC | CASSLTRGLGGGYTF
TRBJ2-3 | 15 | TRBV30 | . | . | TGTGCCTGGGGGACACAATCCCTAAAAACAGATACGCAGTATTTT | CAWGTQSLKTDTQYF
TRBJ2-3 | 15 | TRBV5-1 | . | . | TGCGCCAGCAGCTTGACGAGGGGGTTAACGGATACGCAGTATTTT | CASSLTRGLTDTQYF
TRBJ2-7 | 16 | TRBV4-1 | . | . | TGCGCCAGCAGCCATGAAGGGGGAAATGGGGTCTACGAGCAGTACTTC | CASSHEGGNGVYEQYF
TRBJ1-3 | 13 | TRBV5-6 | . | . | TGTGCCAGCAGCTTAACTGCTGGAAACACCATATATTTT | CASSLTAGNTIYF
TRBJ2-7 | 14 | TRBV29-1 | TRBD2 | many | TGCAGCGTTTTCAGCGGGGCAGCTTACTACGAGCAGTACTTC | CSVFSGAAYYEQYF
TRBJ1-6 | 15 | TRBV5-1 | TRBD1 | . | TGCGCCAGCAGCTTCACCGGGACAGGGGACTCACCCCTCCACTTT | CASSFTGTGDSPLHF
TRBJ1-6 | 13 | TRBV2 | . | . | TGTGCCAGCACCCAGACCGGGGTTTCACCCCTCCACTTT | CASTQTGVSPLHF
TRBJ2-3 | 18 | TRBV7-8 | TRBD2 | . | TGTGCCAGCAGCTTAGGTCAGTCCTTTTCTAGCGGGAGTAATACGCAGTATTTT | CASSLGQSFSSGSNTQYF
TRBJ2-3 | 15 | TRBV5-6 | . | once | TGTGCCAGCAGCATAAGCGGAGCCATCACAGATACGCAGTATTTT | CASSISGAITDTQYF
TRBJ2-1 | 15 | TRBV5-1 | . | . | TGCGCCAGCAGCCCAGACAGTAGCTCCTACAATGAGCAGTTCTTC | CASSPDSSSYNEQFF